The source of this TCR beta chain is a study of T cells in Graves' hyperthyroidism and ophthalmopathy. Study-level background: Peripheral blood was collected at initial diagnosis, before any treatment.

Findings and limits, study-wide: Blood also held most thyroid clonotypes expanded beyond 0.001.

This clonotype was seen repeatedly, ten times or more. The antigen remains unidentified. The CDR3 contains 12 residues. Trimming stripped 6 bases from V and 1 base from J, with 7 bases between. From germline, CDR1 is DFQATT and CDR2 SNEGSKA (reference sequence). Clinicians diagnosed patients from clinical symptoms, serum thyroxine and TRAb, thyroid ultrasound and orbital computed tomography. Amplified TCR beta CDR3 regions derived from RNA transcripts. The study used the HTBI primer set for a first-round RT-PCR of the TCR CDR3. MiXCR, run by TCRdb on the multiplex PCR reads, gives a single entry per CDR3 protein. The sample lists about 420,000 distinct CDR3 sequences; 15% to 18% were seen once.

Material: blood. This chain joins TRBV20-1 and TRBJ1-5; D may be TRBD1 (5 bases). This clonotype was obtained from a woman aged 18-35 years with Graves' hyperthyroidism. The CDR3 spells CSAGDSNQPQHF. The CDR3 coding sequence is TGCAGTGCAGGGGACAGCAATCAGCCCCAGCATTTT.